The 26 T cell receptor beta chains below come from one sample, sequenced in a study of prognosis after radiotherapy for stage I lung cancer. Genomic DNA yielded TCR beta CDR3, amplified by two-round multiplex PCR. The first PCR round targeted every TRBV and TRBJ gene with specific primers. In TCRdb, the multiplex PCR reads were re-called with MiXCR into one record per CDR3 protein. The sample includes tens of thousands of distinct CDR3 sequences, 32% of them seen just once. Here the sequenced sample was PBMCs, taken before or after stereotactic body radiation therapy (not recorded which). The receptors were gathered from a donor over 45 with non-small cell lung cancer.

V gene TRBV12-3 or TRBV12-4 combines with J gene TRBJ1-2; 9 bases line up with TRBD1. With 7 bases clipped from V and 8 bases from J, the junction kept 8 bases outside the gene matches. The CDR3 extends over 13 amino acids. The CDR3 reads CASTTGGDRGYTF. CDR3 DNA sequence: TGTGCCAGCACAACAGGGGGCGACCGGGGCTACACCTTC.

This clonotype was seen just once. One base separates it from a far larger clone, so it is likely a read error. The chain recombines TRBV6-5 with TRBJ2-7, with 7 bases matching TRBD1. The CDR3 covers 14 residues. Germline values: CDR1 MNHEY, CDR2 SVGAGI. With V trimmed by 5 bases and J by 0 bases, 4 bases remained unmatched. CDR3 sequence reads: CASSARDSSYEQYF. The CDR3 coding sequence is TGTGCCAGCAGTGCCCGGGACAGCTCCTACGAGCAGTACTTC.

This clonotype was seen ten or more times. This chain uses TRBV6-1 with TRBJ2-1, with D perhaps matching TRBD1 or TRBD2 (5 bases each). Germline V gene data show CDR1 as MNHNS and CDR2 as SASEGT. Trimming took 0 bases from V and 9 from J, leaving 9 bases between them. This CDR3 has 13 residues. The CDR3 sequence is CASSEAGAGEQFF. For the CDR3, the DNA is TGTGCCAGCAGTGAAGCCGGGGCGGGTGAGCAGTTCTTC.

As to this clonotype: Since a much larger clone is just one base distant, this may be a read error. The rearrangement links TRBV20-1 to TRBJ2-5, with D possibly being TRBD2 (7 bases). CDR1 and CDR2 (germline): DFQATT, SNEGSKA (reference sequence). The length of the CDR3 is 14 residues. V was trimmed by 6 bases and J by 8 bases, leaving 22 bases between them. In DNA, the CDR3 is TGCAGTGCCCCCCCGGGGGGCTACCAAGTAACCCAGTACTTC. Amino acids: CSAPPGGYQVTQYF.

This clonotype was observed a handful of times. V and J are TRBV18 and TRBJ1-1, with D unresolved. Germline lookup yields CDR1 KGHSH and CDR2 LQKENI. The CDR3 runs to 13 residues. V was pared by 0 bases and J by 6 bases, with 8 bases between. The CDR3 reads CASSPPGSAEAFF. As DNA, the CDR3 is TGTGCCAGCTCACCACCCGGGTCGGCTGAAGCTTTCTTT.

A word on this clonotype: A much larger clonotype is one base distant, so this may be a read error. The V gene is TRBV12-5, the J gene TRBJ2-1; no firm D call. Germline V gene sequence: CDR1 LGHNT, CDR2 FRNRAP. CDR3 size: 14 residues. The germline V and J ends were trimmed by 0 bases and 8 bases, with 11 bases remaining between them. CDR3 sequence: CASGLVLRVYEQFF. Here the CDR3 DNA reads TGTGCTAGTGGTTTGGTCCTCCGTGTCTATGAGCAGTTCTTC.

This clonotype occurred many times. The CDR3 nucleotides are TGTGCCAGCAGCCAGTCGGGGAGGCTACCTAGGAACTACGAGCAGTACTTC. This codes for CASSQSGRLPRNYEQYF. The genes are TRBV4-2 and TRBJ2-7; possible D gene TRBD2, 6 bases. Germline lookup yields CDR1 LGHNA and CDR2 YNFKEQ. V was cut by 3 bases and J by 3 bases, with 21 bases left in between. This CDR3 comprises 17 residues.

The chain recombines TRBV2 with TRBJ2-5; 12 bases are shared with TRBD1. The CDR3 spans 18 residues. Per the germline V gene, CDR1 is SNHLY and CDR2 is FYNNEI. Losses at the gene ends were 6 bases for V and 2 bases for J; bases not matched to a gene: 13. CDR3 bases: TGTGCCAGCAGGGAGGGACAGGGGGCGATACCGAGGCAAGAGACCCAGTACTTC. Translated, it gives CASREGQGAIPRQETQYF. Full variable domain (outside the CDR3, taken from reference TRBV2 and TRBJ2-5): EPEVTQTPSHQVTQMGQEVILRCVPISNHLYFYWYRQILGQKVEFLVSFYNNEISEKSEIFDDQFSVERPDGSNFTLKIRSTKLEDSAMYFCASREGQGAIPRQETQYFGPGTRLLVL.

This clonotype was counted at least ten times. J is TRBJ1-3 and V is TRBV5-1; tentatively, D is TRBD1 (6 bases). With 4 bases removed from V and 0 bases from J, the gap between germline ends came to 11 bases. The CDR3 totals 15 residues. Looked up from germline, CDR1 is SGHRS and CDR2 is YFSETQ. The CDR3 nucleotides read TGCGCCAGCAGCCTGACAGGTACCTCTGGAAACACCATATATTTT. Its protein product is CASSLTGTSGNTIYF.

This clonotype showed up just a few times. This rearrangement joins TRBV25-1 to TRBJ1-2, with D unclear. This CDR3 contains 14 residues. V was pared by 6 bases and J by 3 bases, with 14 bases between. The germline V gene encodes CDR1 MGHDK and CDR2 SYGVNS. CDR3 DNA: TGTGCCAGCAGCTTTTACCGGGAAGACTATGGCTACACCTTC. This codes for CASSFYREDYGYTF.

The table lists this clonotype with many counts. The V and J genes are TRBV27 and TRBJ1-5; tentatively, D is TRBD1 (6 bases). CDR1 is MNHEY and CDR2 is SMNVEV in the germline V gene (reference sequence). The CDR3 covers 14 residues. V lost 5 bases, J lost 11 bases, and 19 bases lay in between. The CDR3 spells CASSVGTRRSAQHF. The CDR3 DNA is TGTGCCAGCAGTGTAGGGACACGGCGTTCGGCCCAGCATTTT.

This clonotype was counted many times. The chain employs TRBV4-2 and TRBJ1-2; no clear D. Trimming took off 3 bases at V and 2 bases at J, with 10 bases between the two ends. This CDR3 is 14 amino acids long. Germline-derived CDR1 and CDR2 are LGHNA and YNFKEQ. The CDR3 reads CASSQRTGNYGYTF. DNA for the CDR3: TGTGCCAGCAGCCAGAGGACGGGGAACTATGGCTACACCTTC.

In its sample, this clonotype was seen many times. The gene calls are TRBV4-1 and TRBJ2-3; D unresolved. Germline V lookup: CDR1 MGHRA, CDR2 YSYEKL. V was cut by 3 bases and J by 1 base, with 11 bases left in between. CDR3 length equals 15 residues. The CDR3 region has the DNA TGCGCCAGCAGCCATCTCTATTCGGGCACAGATACGCAGTATTTT. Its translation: CASSHLYSGTDTQYF.

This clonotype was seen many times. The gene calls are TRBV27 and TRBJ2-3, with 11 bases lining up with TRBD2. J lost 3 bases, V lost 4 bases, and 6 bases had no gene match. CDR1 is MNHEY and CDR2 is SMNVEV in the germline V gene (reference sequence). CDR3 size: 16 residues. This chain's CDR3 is CASSSSGTSGTDTQYF. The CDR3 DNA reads TGTGCCAGCAGTTCCTCCGGGACTAGCGGTACAGATACGCAGTATTTT.

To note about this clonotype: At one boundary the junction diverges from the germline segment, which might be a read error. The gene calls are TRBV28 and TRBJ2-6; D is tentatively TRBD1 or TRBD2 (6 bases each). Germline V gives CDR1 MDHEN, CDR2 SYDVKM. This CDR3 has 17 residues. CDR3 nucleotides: TGTGCCAGCAGTTCTCCCTGGGGGGCGGGTGGGACCAACGTCCTGACTTTC. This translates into CASSSPWGAGGTNVLTF.

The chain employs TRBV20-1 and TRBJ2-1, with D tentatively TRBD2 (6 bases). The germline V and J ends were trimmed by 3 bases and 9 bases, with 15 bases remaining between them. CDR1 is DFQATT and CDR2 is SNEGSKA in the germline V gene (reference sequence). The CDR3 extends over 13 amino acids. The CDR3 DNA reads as TGCAGTGCTAGGCCTCTAGCGAGCGGTGAGCAGTTCTTC. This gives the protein CSARPLASGEQFF.

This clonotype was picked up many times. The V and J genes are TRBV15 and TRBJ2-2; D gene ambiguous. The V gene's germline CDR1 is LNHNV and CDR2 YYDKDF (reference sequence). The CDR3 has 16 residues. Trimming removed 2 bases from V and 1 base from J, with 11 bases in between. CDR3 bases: TGTGCCACCAGCAGACCCCGCGGACGGAACACCGGGGAGCTGTTTTTT. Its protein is CATSRPRGRNTGELFF.

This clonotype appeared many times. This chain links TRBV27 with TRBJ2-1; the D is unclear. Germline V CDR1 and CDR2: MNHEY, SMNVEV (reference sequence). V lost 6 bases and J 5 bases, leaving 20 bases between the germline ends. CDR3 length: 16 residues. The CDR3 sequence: CASSPRPPANHNEQFF. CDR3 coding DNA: TGTGCCAGCAGCCCGCGACCGCCGGCTAACCACAATGAGCAGTTCTTC.

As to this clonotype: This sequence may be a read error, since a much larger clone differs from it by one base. Here the CDR3 DNA reads TGTGCCAGCTCACCCCTTTCTCAGTACGAGCAGTACTTC. Translated, it gives CASSPLSQYEQYF. The chain recombines TRBV18 with TRBJ2-7, with D uncertain. The V gene lost 3 bases and the J gene lost 4 bases, with 10 bases spanning the gap. Germline V CDR1 and CDR2: KGHSH, LQKENI. This CDR3 has 13 amino acids. Complete variable domain (other parts from reference TRBV18 and TRBJ2-7): NAGVMQNPRHLVRRRGQEARLRCSPMKGHSHVYWYRQLPEEGLKFMVYLQKENIIDESGMPKERFSAEFPKEGPSILRIQQVVRGDSAAYFCASSPLSQYEQYFGPGTRLTVT.

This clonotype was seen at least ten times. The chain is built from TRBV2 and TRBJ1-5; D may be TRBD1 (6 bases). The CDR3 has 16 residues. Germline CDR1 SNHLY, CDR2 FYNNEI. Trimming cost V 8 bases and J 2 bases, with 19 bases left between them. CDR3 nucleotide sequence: TGTGCCAGCCGCTGGGGCAGGGGATTTGGCAATCAGCCCCAGCATTTT. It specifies CASRWGRGFGNQPQHF.

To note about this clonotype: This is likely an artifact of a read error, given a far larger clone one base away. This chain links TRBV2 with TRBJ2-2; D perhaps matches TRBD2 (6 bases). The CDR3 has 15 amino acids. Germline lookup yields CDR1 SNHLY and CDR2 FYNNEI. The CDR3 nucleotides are TGTGCCAGCAGTGCTTCCGGGAGCGGCACCGGGGAGCCGTTTTTT. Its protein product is CASSASGSGTGEPFF.

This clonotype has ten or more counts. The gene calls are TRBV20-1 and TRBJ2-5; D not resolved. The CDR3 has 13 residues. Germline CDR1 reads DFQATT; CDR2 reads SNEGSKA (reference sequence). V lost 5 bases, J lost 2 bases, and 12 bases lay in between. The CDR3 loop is CSASRPPQETQYF. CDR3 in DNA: TGCAGTGCTTCACGGCCCCCTCAAGAGACCCAGTACTTC.

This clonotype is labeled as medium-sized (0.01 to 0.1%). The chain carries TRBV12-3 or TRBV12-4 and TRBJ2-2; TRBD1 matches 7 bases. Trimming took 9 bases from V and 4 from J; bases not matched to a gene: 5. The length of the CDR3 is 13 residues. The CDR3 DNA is TGTGCCAGTGAGACAGGGTTCACCGGGGAGCTGTTTTTT. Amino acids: CASETGFTGELFF.

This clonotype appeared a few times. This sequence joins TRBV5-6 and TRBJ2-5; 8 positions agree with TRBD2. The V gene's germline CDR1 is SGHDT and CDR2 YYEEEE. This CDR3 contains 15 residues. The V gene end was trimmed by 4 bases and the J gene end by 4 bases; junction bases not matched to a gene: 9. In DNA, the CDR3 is TGTGCCAGCAGCCACTCGGGAGGGGTTGGAGAGACCCAGTACTTC. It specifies CASSHSGGVGETQYF.

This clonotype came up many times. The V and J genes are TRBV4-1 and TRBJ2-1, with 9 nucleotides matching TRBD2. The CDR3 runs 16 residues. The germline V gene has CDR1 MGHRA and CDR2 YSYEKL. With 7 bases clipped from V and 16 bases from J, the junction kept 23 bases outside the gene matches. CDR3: CASTPSQLAGYNGPFF. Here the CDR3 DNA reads TGCGCCAGCACCCCAAGTCAACTAGCGGGTTACAATGGCCCCTTCTTC.

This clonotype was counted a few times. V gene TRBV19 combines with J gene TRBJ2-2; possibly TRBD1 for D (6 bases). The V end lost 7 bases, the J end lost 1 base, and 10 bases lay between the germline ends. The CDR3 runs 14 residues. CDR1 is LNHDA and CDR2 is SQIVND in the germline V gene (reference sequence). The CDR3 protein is CASMGTQNTGELFF. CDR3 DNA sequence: TGTGCCAGTATGGGGACACAGAACACCGGGGAGCTGTTTTTT.